This is a list of T cell receptor beta chains from one sample in a study of technical replicates of blood from a handful of donors. Repertoires were generated with immunoSEQ multiplex PCR, while TCRdb's copy carries only in-frame clones and drops some. Found here are about 93,000 clones, 95% of them singletons; the top ten hold about 0.26%. Sequenced input: T cells isolated from PBMCs. The receptors were gathered from a human donor in good health. Both conserved end residues are part of each CDR3. Fields, in order: clone size, J gene, V gene, D gene, CDR3 DNA, CDR3 protein. A D gene is named only where the DNA matches it firmly. Clone size is stated in some rows and not others, as once, few, many or a class when expanded.

- | TRBJ2-3 | TRBV28 | TRBD1 | TGTGCCAGCAGCTCCCCGTTTGGTAGGACAGGGTTTCCGGATACGCAGTATTTT | CASSSPFGRTGFPDTQYF
- | TRBJ2-1 | TRBV9 | - | TGTGCCAGCAGCGTAGCTCTAAGCTACAATGAGCAGTTCTTC | CASSVALSYNEQFF
- | TRBJ2-3 | TRBV4-1 | TRBD2 | TGCGCCAGCAGCCAAGGGACTAGCGTTCCTAGCACAGATACGCAGTATTTT | CASSQGTSVPSTDTQYF
- | TRBJ2-5 | TRBV5-4 | - | TGTGCCAGCAGCCCCACGGGATTTCTATCGGAGACCCAGTACTTC | CASSPTGFLSETQYF
- | TRBJ2-1 | TRBV30 | - | TGTGCCTGGAGCGAGGGACACCCTCTGGAGTTCTTC | CAWSEGHPLEFF
- | TRBJ2-7 | TRBV7-9 | TRBD2 | TGTGCCAGCAGCGACCGACTAGCGGTAGCCCCCTACGAGCAGTACTTC | CASSDRLAVAPYEQYF
- | TRBJ1-4 | TRBV6-1 | TRBD1 | TGTGCCGGCGGCGGAGGACAGGGTAAAGAAAAACTGTTTTTT | CAGGGGQGKEKLFF
- | TRBJ2-3 | TRBV29-1 | TRBD2 | TGCAGCGTTAACAGGGGACTAGCGGGAGACGGGACGGGCACAGATACGCAGTATTTT | CSVNRGLAGDGTGTDTQYF
- | TRBJ2-3 | TRBV5-4 | - | TGTGCCAGCAGCCCGGGGGAGGTAGGAGATACGCAGTATTTT | CASSPGEVGDTQYF
- | TRBJ2-1 | TRBV7-9 | TRBD2 | TGTGCCAGCAGTCGAGGGACTAGCGGGGGTGATGAGCAGTTCTTC | CASSRGTSGGDEQFF
- | TRBJ2-7 | TRBV7-8 | TRBD1 | TGTGCCAGCAGCCGCCGTGGACAGGGTTCCTACGAGCAGTACTTC | CASSRRGQGSYEQYF
- | TRBJ1-5 | TRBV7-8 | TRBD1 | TGTGCCAGCCGGACAGGGGACCAGCCCCAGCATTTT | CASRTGDQPQHF
- | TRBJ2-4 | TRBV4-2 | - | TGTGCCAGCAGCCAAGCCCGGGGGAGCGGACAATCAGAAGCCAAAAACATTCAGTACTTC | CASSQARGSGQSEAKNIQYF
- | TRBJ1-1 | TRBV5-1 | - | TGCGCCAGCAGCTTGGCCCTCATCAGGGCGAACACTGAAGCTTTCTTT | CASSLALIRANTEAFF
once | TRBJ2-1 | TRBV7-6 | TRBD2 | TGTGCCAGCAGCTTGCCTAGCGGAGGGGACAATGAGCAGTTCTTC | CASSLPSGGDNEQFF
- | TRBJ2-3 | TRBV6-6 | TRBD2 | TGTGCCAGCAGCGGGGGGAGCACAGATACGCAGTATTTT | CASSGGSTDTQYF
- | TRBJ1-2 | TRBV6-1 | TRBD1 | TGTGCCAGCAGTGGGGGGGGACAGGGGGTGCGAAGCTATGGCTACACCTTC | CASSGGGQGVRSYGYTF
- | TRBJ2-5 | TRBV5-1 | TRBD1 | TGCGCCAGCAGCTTGGCCGGGACAGGCCCGGCACAAGAGACCCAGTACTTC | CASSLAGTGPAQETQYF
- | TRBJ1-4 | TRBV25-1 | - | TGTGCCAGCAGTGAATCAGGACAGACAATTGAAAAACTGTTTTTT | CASSESGQTIEKLFF
- | TRBJ2-3 | TRBV5-1 | TRBD1 | TGCGCCAGCAGCTTGGCCACTAGACAGGGTACCACAGATACGCAGTATTTT | CASSLATRQGTTDTQYF
- | TRBJ1-2 | TRBV6-5 | - | TGTGCCAGCAGTTATGACAAAAGTTTTGGCTACACCTTC | CASSYDKSFGYTF
- | TRBJ2-2 | TRBV6-1 | TRBD1 | TGTGCCAGCAGTGGCCGGGACAGGGGGCGTAGGGAGCTGTTTTTT | CASSGRDRGRRELFF
- | TRBJ1-2 | TRBV9 | - | TGTGCCAGCAGCGTAGGCCTCCAGGGTTCCTATGGCTACACCTTC | CASSVGLQGSYGYTF
- | TRBJ2-1 | TRBV11-2 | TRBD2 | TGTGCCAGCAATACCGGAGGACTAGCGGGGGGACCTAATGAGCAGTTCTTC | CASNTGGLAGGPNEQFF
- | TRBJ1-2 | TRBV19 | - | TGTGCCAGTAGAAGGGCGGGCTATGGCTACACCTTC | CASRRAGYGYTF
- | TRBJ2-1 | TRBV5-4 | TRBD2 | TGTGCCAGCAGCGACGGACTAGGCAATGAGCAGTTCTTC | CASSDGLGNEQFF
- | TRBJ2-7 | TRBV29-1 | - | TGCAGCGTTGTAGTAGCGGGACAGAAGTACGAGCAGTACTTC | CSVVVAGQKYEQYF
- | TRBJ2-7 | TRBV6-1 | - | TGTGCCAGCATGAGTGGCGACTGGAGCTCCTACGAGCAGTACTTC | CASMSGDWSSYEQYF
- | TRBJ2-3 | TRBV9 | TRBD2 | TGTGCCAGCAGCGTAGGGACTAGCGGGGGGTCAGATACGCAGTATTTT | CASSVGTSGGSDTQYF
- | TRBJ1-4 | TRBV28 | TRBD1 | TGTGCCAGCAGTACGGACAGGGGAGACGAAAAACTGTTTTTT | CASSTDRGDEKLFF
- | TRBJ1-3 | TRBV7-9 | - | TGTGCCAGCAGCGGGAGGGACCGGCCCTCTGGAAACACCATATATTTT | CASSGRDRPSGNTIYF
- | TRBJ1-2 | TRBV6-5 | - | TGTGCCAGCAGTACAACAGGGTTCTATGGCTACACCTTC | CASSTTGFYGYTF
- | TRBJ2-5 | TRBV28 | TRBD2 | TGTGCCAGCAGGCGCCCCCGGGAGGGCCGAATCTCCGAGACCCAGTACTTC | CASRRPREGRISETQYF
- | TRBJ2-2 | TRBV28 | TRBD2 | TGTGCCAGCAGTCGGGCCTTGACTAGCGGTTACACCGGGGAGCTGTTTTTT | CASSRALTSGYTGELFF
- | TRBJ2-7 | TRBV9 | TRBD1 | TGTGCCAGCAGCCTCGGGACAGGGAACTACGAGCAGTACTTC | CASSLGTGNYEQYF
- | TRBJ2-1 | TRBV10-3 | TRBD2 | TGTGCCAGTTCAGCGGGAGTTTCGGATGAGCAGTTCTTC | CASSAGVSDEQFF
- | TRBJ1-5 | TRBV4-1 | - | TGCGCCAGCAGCCAAGTAGGGCGAGGCGGGAATCAGCCCCAGCATTTT | CASSQVGRGGNQPQHF
- | TRBJ2-7 | TRBV11-2 | - | TGTGCCAGCAGCTTAGTGGCGGGGAAGGGTTCCTACGAGCAGTACTTC | CASSLVAGKGSYEQYF
- | TRBJ2-5 | TRBV6-1 | - | TGTGCCAGCAAGACAATCAACCAAGAGACCCAGTACTTC | CASKTINQETQYF
- | TRBJ2-1 | TRBV11-2 | TRBD2 | TGTGCCAGCAGCTTAGACCCCGGACTAGAGAATGAGCAGTTCTTC | CASSLDPGLENEQFF
- | TRBJ2-7 | TRBV13 | - | TGTGCCAGCAGCCGGGGGGCGGTCTCCTACGAGCAGTACTTC | CASSRGAVSYEQYF
- | TRBJ2-7 | TRBV7-9 | TRBD2 | TGTGCCAGCAGCTTATCGACTAGCGGGGGCTCCTACGAGCAGTACTTC | CASSLSTSGGSYEQYF
once | TRBJ1-1 | TRBV7-8 | TRBD1 | TGTGCCAGCAGCGCCTCGGGACAGGTGAACACTGAAGCTTTCTTT | CASSASGQVNTEAFF
once | TRBJ2-7 | TRBV19 | TRBD1 | TGTGCCAGTAGTCCAGGGACAGGGGGAGGCTACGAGCAGTACTTC | CASSPGTGGGYEQYF
- | TRBJ2-2 | TRBV27 | TRBD1 | TGTGCCAGCAGTTCCGCACCAGGGGACAGCTACATCACCGGGGAGCTGTTTTTT | CASSSAPGDSYITGELFF
once | TRBJ1-1 | TRBV2 | - | TGTGCCAGAGAACTAATAGACAGCACTGAAGCTTTCTTT | CARELIDSTEAFF